These T cell receptor beta chains were read from a single sample in a study of CD8 T cells in Susac syndrome. TCRdb recomputed calls from the immunoSEQ multiplex PCR reads with MiXCR, one row per CDR3 protein. The table includes approximately 140,000 distinct CDR3 sequences, approximately 95% detected once. The sequencing sample was made of CD8+ T cells from PBMCs. All receptors come from a human donor in good health. Both conserved end residues are part of each CDR3. Fields, in order: J gene, V gene, clone size, D gene, CDR3 protein, CDR3 DNA. A D gene is named only where the DNA matches it firmly. Not all rows give a size; the values are once, few, many and, for expanded clones, a class.

TRBJ2-1 TRBV30 once TRBD1 CAWHRGRDNEQFF TGTGCCTGGCACAGGGGGCGCGACAATGAGCAGTTCTTC
TRBJ2-7 TRBV9 - - CASSVAGVDYEQYF TGTGCCAGCAGCGTAGCGGGAGTTGATTACGAGCAGTACTTC
TRBJ2-1 TRBV30 - - CAWTQTSPDEQFF TGTGCCTGGACCCAGACTTCCCCCGATGAGCAGTTCTTC
TRBJ1-5 TRBV18 - - CASSPDGPGMTQHF TGTGCCAGCTCACCAGACGGACCCGGGATGACCCAGCATTTT
TRBJ2-1 TRBV14 - - CASSQGSTHEQFF TGTGCCAGCAGCCAAGGGAGCACGCATGAGCAGTTCTTC
TRBJ2-1 TRBV25-1 - - CASSVMGVNEQFF TGTGCCAGCAGTGTCATGGGGGTCAATGAGCAGTTCTTC
TRBJ2-1 TRBV24-1 - - CATSDWDENNEQFF TGTGCCACCAGTGATTGGGACGAGAACAATGAGCAGTTCTTC
TRBJ2-1 TRBV27 - TRBD2 CASSLMSGRTSYNEQFF TGTGCCAGCAGTTTAATGAGCGGGAGGACCTCCTACAATGAGCAGTTCTTC
TRBJ1-5 TRBV27 - - CASSLSGVYQPQHF TGTGCCAGCAGTTTATCGGGTGTCTATCAGCCCCAGCATTTT
TRBJ1-2 TRBV29-1 - - CSVPAGVGGYTF TGCAGCGTGCCCGCGGGGGTAGGTGGCTACACCTTC
TRBJ2-1 TRBV12-3/TRBV12-4 - - CASSKDSRLYNEQFF TGTGCCAGCAGTAAGGACAGCCGCCTTTACAATGAGCAGTTCTTC
TRBJ1-2 TRBV27 few - CASSLSRGYGYTF TGTGCCAGCAGTTTATCGCGGGGATATGGCTACACCTTC
TRBJ2-2 TRBV20-1 - TRBD1 CSATDREHTGELFF TGCAGTGCTACGGACAGGGAGCACACCGGGGAGCTGTTTTTT
TRBJ1-5 TRBV19 - - CASSIGQGHQPQHF TGTGCCAGTAGTATAGGGCAGGGGCATCAGCCCCAGCATTTT
TRBJ2-1 TRBV29-1 - TRBD2 CSVEGGGLQFF TGCAGCGTTGAAGGCGGGGGGCTACAGTTCTTC
TRBJ1-1 TRBV25-1 - - CASSETGITEAFF TGTGCCAGCAGTGAAACAGGAATAACTGAAGCTTTCTTT
TRBJ2-5 TRBV3-1 - TRBD2 CASSHKTGLAGEDRETQYF TGTGCCAGCAGCCACAAGACGGGACTAGCGGGCGAGGATAGAGAGACCCAGTACTTC
TRBJ2-7 TRBV9 once - CASGKGPYEQYF TGTGCCAGCGGGAAGGGGCCCTACGAGCAGTACTTC
TRBJ2-7 TRBV2 - - CASELGYEQYF TGTGCCAGCGAACTTGGTTACGAGCAGTACTTC
TRBJ2-3 TRBV7-3 once TRBD2 CASSPGLYSTDTQYF TGTGCCAGCAGCCCGGGACTATACAGCACAGATACGCAGTATTTT
TRBJ1-1 TRBV30 - - CASFIYTEAFF TGTGCCTCGTTCATCTACACTGAAGCTTTCTTT